This T cell receptor (beta chain) comes out of a study of T-cell memory formation after mild COVID-19. Overall study results and limits: Some responding clones appeared in pre-infection memory, suggesting cross-reactive memory joined.

Using its own MiXCR run on the 5' RACE reads, TCRdb lists one record per CDR3 protein. Among 95,000 to 120,000 distinct CDR3 sequences, 15% to 20% were seen once, and the ten largest hold roughly 5.5%. This clonotype was counted only a few times. Its antigen is undetermined. Germline V gene data show CDR1 as SGHTA and CDR2 as FQGNSA. The CDR3 spans 13 residues. V was pared by 1 base and J by 7 bases, with 10 bases between. V usage is TRBV7-2 and J usage is TRBJ2-5; D gene uncertain. The receptor comes from a man aged 18 to 29 who had mild COVID-19 (a few samples of this study predate the infection). Cell type and time point are not known. The sequenced material came from PBMCs or a T cell subset sorted from them (not recorded which). CDR3 in amino acids: CASSLVGSGTQYF. For the CDR3, the DNA is TGTGCCAGCAGCTTAGTAGGGTCGGGGACCCAGTACTTC.